This TCR beta chain was recorded in a study of blood T cell repertoires in COVID-19. Only in-frame clones appear in the TCRdb table, and some are missing; sequencing was by immunoSEQ multiplex PCR. The table includes around 80,000 clones, roughly 80% detected once. CDR3 length equals 14 residues. From germline, CDR1 is SGHTA and CDR2 FQGNSA. The V and J ends lost 5 bases and 0 bases respectively, with 8 bases between them. The TCR originated in a woman of 80 years or more with active or convalescent COVID-19. The sequenced sample was peripheral blood. The chain joins TRBV7-2 to TRBJ1-3; D unclear. The CDR3 reads CASSPTSSGNTIYF. The DNA of the CDR3 is TGTGCCAGCAGCCCAACTAGCTCTGGAAACACCATATATTTT.